The present entry profiles one T cell receptor beta chain with its context. It lacks a known antigen. No base quality information exists; no much larger clone differs at one position. Inclusive of the bounding cysteine and phenylalanine, the CDR3 is 15 residues long. Left in the record is the CDR3 DNA by itself, 45 bases read in frame from the first base. V was cut back by 3 bases and J by 1 base, leaving a gap of 11 bases between them. CDR1 and CDR2, looked up from the germline V gene (reference sequence), are LNHDA and SQIVND. This sample stems from a study of control samples from healthy donors and cancer patients (TCRdb year 2020). Library preparation was by the immunoSEQ multiplex PCR assay. Held by TCRdb, this immuneACCESS table contains in-frame sequences only and omits some clones. Under half of the omission traces to an unresolved V gene where checked; the cause of the rest is unknown. This sample lists roughly 170,000 clones; 88% were detected once. Approximately 4.9% of the sample is in the top ten clones.

The chain joins TRBV19 to TRBJ2-3; the D segment cannot be called with confidence. Sequencing input: blood. This clonotype was sampled from a woman aged 25 to 39 in good health. The CDR3 reads as follows: CASSMKRRGTDTQYF. The DNA sequence follows: TGTGCCAGTAGTATGAAGCGAAGGGGCACAGATACGCAGTATTTT.